The 17 T cell receptor beta chains listed next were all sequenced from one sample in a study of CD8+CD57+ T cells in acquired aplastic anemia. Using genomic DNA as the template, TCR beta VDJ and CDR3 profiling was carried out. MiXCR was run by TCRdb on the reads, yielding one entry per CDR3 protein. The sample has under 200,000 distinct CDR3 sequences, less than 60% seen once. Patients who underwent sequencing had shown CD8+CD57+ cell expansion by flow cytometry. Sequencing was carried out using sorted CD4+, CD8+, or CD8+CD57+ T cells (not recorded which) from PBMCs. These receptors all stem from a human donor with aplastic anemia.

The chain links TRBV30 to TRBJ2-7, with 8 bases that match TRBD2. The germline V gene has CDR1 GTSNPN and CDR2 SVGIG (reference sequence). J gave up 3 bases and V 2 bases, and 9 bases lay outside the gene matches. The CDR3 runs to 15 residues. The CDR3 loop is CAWSPGRAKSYEQYF. CDR3 bases: TGTGCCTGGAGTCCCGGGAGGGCCAAGAGCTACGAGCAGTACTTC.

The chain recombines TRBV2 with TRBJ1-3; 7 positions match TRBD1. Germline CDR1 and CDR2: SNHLY and FYNNEI. This CDR3 is built from 12 residues. Trimming cost V 6 bases and J 8 bases; bases outside gene matches: 4. CDR3 protein: CASSGQDYTIYF. DNA of the CDR3: TGTGCCAGCAGCGGACAGGACTACACCATATATTTT.

Ten or more counts support this clonotype. The CDR3 region is CSATGGEAVGTGELFF. CDR3 sequence (DNA): TGCAGTGCAACCGGGGGTGAGGCGGTGGGAACCGGGGAGCTGTTTTTT. The chain employs TRBV20-1 and TRBJ2-2, with D possibly being TRBD2 (6 bases). Trimming removed 6 bases at V and 5 bases at J, with 22 bases between. The CDR3 covers 16 residues. Germline V gives CDR1 DFQATT, CDR2 SNEGSKA (reference sequence).

A word on this clonotype: A read error is possible here, since a much larger clone lies one base away. The chain links TRBV9 to TRBJ1-3; D gene unclear. The CDR3 loop spans 14 amino acids. Germline V gene sequence: CDR1 SGDLS, CDR2 YYNGEE. This CDR3 is CASSVGLFGSTIYF. The CDR3 DNA reads as TGTGCCAGCAGCGTAGGACTATTTGGAAGCACCATATATTTT.

This clonotype was seen at least ten times. The rearrangement joins TRBV9 to TRBJ2-3; 8 bases are a match to TRBD1. Germline CDR1 SGDLS, CDR2 YYNGEE. Trimming removed 1 base from V and 5 bases from J; junction bases left unmatched: 3. The CDR3 has 14 residues. CDR3 nucleotide sequence: TGTGCCAGCAGCGTAACAGGGGGGAGAGATACGCAGTATTTT. It encodes CASSVTGGRDTQYF. Full variable domain (missing parts from reference TRBV9 and TRBJ2-3): DSGVTQTPKHLITATGQRVTLRCSPRSGDLSVYWYQQSLDQGLQFLIQYYNGEERAKGNILERFSAQQFPDLHSELNLSSLELGDSALYFCASSVTGGRDTQYFGPGTRLTVL.

This sequence joins TRBV20-1 and TRBJ2-3; D is perhaps TRBD2 (7 bases). The germline gives CDR1 DFQATT, CDR2 SNEGSKA (reference sequence). V was clipped by 5 bases and J by 4 bases, with 25 bases between them. This CDR3 region has 17 residues. The CDR3 nucleotides read TGCAGTGCTCTACGAAATAGGAGGGGGGGTGTCGCAGATACGCAGTATTTT. Its translation is CSALRNRRGGVADTQYF.

J is TRBJ1-6 and V is TRBV2; the match to TRBD1 covers 10 bases. Germline V gives CDR1 SNHLY, CDR2 FYNNEI. Unmatched junction bases numbered 4, after V lost 10 bases and J lost 7 bases. CDR3 length equals 13 residues. CDR3 coding DNA: TGTGCCATCCAGGACAGGGGGAATTCACCCCTCCACTTT. It specifies CAIQDRGNSPLHF.

This clonotype was observed a few times. The chain has TRBV10-1 and TRBJ2-3; TRBD2 agrees at 8 bases. Losses at the gene ends were 0 bases for V and 5 bases for J; bases not matched to a gene: 7. CDR1 is WNHNN and CDR2 is SYGVQD in the germline V gene (reference sequence). The CDR3 is made up of 16 amino acids. The CDR3 is CASSESWRGEGDTQYF. In DNA, the CDR3 is TGCGCCAGCAGTGAGTCGTGGCGGGGGGAAGGAGATACGCAGTATTTT.

This clonotype has a count of ten or more. The rearrangement uses TRBV6-1 and TRBJ2-3; TRBD2 might be the D (7 bases). V lost 8 bases, J lost 3 bases, and 9 bases lay in between. The length of the CDR3 is 12 residues. CDR1 is MNHNS and CDR2 is SASEGT in the germline V gene. CDR3 sequence reads: CASGGATDTQYF. The CDR3 DNA reads as TGTGCCAGCGGGGGGGCTACAGATACGCAGTATTTT.

CDR3 in DNA: TGTGCCAGTAGTGTTACAGGGGGAGAGACCCAGTACTTC. Translating it yields CASSVTGGETQYF. The chain joins TRBV19 to TRBJ2-5; 8 bases map to TRBD1. Trimming cost V 5 bases and J 4 bases; bases outside gene matches: 3. The germline V gene encodes CDR1 LNHDA and CDR2 SQIVND (reference sequence). The CDR3 is made up of 13 amino acids.

This clonotype was picked up one time. In nucleotides, the CDR3 is TGCAGCGTGGAACCTCGTGCCGGGGAGCTGTTTTTT. Translated, it gives CSVEPRAGELFF. V is TRBV29-1 and J is TRBJ2-2; D unclear. CDR1 is SQVTM, CDR2 ANQGSEA, per germline. This CDR3 is 12 amino acids long. V dropped 6 bases and J dropped 6 bases, with 11 bases sitting between them.

As to this clonotype: A junction boundary mismatches the germline segment, possibly from a read error. V gene TRBV3-1 combines with J gene TRBJ1-3; TRBD1 matches at 10 bases. CDR1 is LGHDT and CDR2 is YNNKEL in the germline V gene (reference sequence). The CDR3 has 17 amino acids. The CDR3: CAGSPSDRGLSGNTIYF. In DNA, the CDR3 is TGTGCCGGCAGCCCCAGTGACAGGGGGCTCTCTGGAAACACCATATATTTT.

Ten or more counts support this clonotype. The V call is TRBV6-1, the J call TRBJ2-1, with TRBD2 matching 13 bases. V shed 1 base and J 12 bases; nucleotides not matched to a gene: 6. The germline CDR1 and CDR2 sequences are MNHNS and SASEGT. The CDR3 has 15 amino acids. The CDR3 spells CASSEGGLAGMGQFF. The CDR3 DNA is TGTGCCAGCAGTGAAGGGGGACTAGCGGGAATGGGGCAGTTCTTC.

The chain uses TRBV11-3 and TRBJ2-3; the D is unclear. This CDR3 has 13 amino acids. Deletions cut 8 bases from V and 0 bases from J, with 9 bases between. CDR1 SGHNT and CDR2 YENEEA come from the germline V gene. The CDR3 DNA sequence: TGTGCCAGCTCAAAGACTAGCACAGATACGCAGTATTTT. It translates to CASSKTSTDTQYF.

The chain is built from TRBV10-3 and TRBJ1-5, with 10 bases fitting TRBD1. The CDR3 is 15 amino acids. Unmatched junction bases numbered 4, after V lost 6 bases and J lost 2 bases. Germline V lookup: CDR1 ENHRY, CDR2 SYGVKD. CDR3 coding DNA: TGTGCCATCAGCAGAGGGACAGGGGGCAATCAGCCCCAGCATTTT. Its protein is CAISRGTGGNQPQHF.

The chain carries TRBV20-1 and TRBJ1-2, with TRBD1 identical over 8 bases. Unmatched junction bases numbered 5, after V lost 0 bases and J lost 8 bases. CDR3 length: 13 residues. CDR1 is DFQATT and CDR2 is SNEGSKA in the germline V gene (reference sequence). CDR3 DNA sequence: TGCAGTGCTAGAGATCAGACAGGGGCAGGCTACACCTTC. Amino acid sequence: CSARDQTGAGYTF.

The chain employs TRBV15 and TRBJ1-1; no definite D call. Germline V gene sequence: CDR1 LNHNV, CDR2 YYDKDF (reference sequence). The CDR3 contains 16 residues. V lost 3 bases to trimming and J lost 6 bases, with 20 bases between them. CDR3 DNA: TGTGCCACCAGCAGTGGTCTTCGGAGTGGATGGCCTGAAGCTTTCTTT. Protein: CATSSGLRSGWPEAFF.